This T cell receptor beta chain was observed in a study of cytomegalovirus exposure and HLA in healthy donors. In the study overall: Researchers previously reported finding 90 million to 120 million unique TCR beta sequences from 150 million to 200 million T cells.

The CDR3 sequence is 12 residues long. Germline loops: CDR1 SQVTM, CDR2 ANQGSEA. Trimming took off 8 bases at V and 7 bases at J, with 15 bases between the two ends. Notes on this clone: Its matching antigen is unknown.

PCR involved 60 Vbeta and 13 Jbeta primers. TCRdb's table, derived via immunoSEQ multiplex PCR, lists solely in-frame clones and lacks some. The table records about 180,000 clones, 75% to 80% of them present only once. Overall study findings and caveats: Sequencing artifact likely explains a cluster of highly shared sequence variants.

The rearrangement links TRBV29-1 to TRBJ2-1; a possible D gene is TRBD2 (5 bases). The specimen sequenced was PBMCs. The TCR originated in a middle-aged man in good health and CMV-seropositive. The chain's CDR3 is CSSVGVGNEQFF. DNA of the CDR3: TGCAGCTCAGTGGGAGTGGGGAATGAGCAGTTCTTC.